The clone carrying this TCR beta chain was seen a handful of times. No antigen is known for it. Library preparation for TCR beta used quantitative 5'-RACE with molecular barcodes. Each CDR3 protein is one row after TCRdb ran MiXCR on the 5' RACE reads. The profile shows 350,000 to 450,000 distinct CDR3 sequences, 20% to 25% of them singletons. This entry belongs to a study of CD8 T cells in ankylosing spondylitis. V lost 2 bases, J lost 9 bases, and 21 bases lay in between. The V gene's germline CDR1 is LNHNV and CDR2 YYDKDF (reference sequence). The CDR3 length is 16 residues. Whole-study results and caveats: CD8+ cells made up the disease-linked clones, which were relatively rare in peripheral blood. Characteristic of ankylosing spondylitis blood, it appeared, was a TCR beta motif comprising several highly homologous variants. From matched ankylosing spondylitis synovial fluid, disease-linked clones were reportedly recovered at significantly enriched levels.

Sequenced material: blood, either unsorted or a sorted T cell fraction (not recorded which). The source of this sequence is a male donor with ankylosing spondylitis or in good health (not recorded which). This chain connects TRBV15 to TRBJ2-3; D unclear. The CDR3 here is CATSRPYPGVVMTQYF. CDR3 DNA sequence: TGTGCCACCAGCAGACCGTACCCAGGAGTGGTAATGACGCAGTATTTT.